This is a list of T cell receptor beta chains from one sample in a study of cytomegalovirus exposure and HLA in healthy donors. Sequencing was performed with immunoSEQ multiplex PCR; in TCRdb, only in-frame clones are kept and a portion is missing. The sample shows about 240,000 clones, roughly 85% of them seen only once. The sequencing sample was made of PBMCs. These receptors were obtained from a girl aged 2-10 years in good health and CMV-seronegative. CDR3s include the opening cysteine and the closing phenylalanine or tryptophan. A D gene is named only where the DNA matches it firmly. Where a row states a size, it is once, few, many or the class of an expanded clone; other rows omit it.

TRBD2 | once | TRBJ2-4 | TRBV30 | CAWSPLAGRVNIQYF | TGTGCCTGGAGTCCGCTAGCGGGGAGGGTAAACATTCAGTACTTC
NA | once | TRBJ2-3 | TRBV6-5 | CASRRDSATDTQYF | TGTGCCAGCAGACGGGACTCCGCCACAGATACGCAGTATTTT
NA | NA | TRBJ1-2 | TRBV19 | CASSIPGIIYGYTF | TGTGCCAGTAGTATTCCAGGAATCATCTATGGCTACACCTTC
TRBD2 | NA | TRBJ2-7 | TRBV5-1 | CASSLTSAGDEQYF | TGCGCCAGCAGCTTGACTAGCGCGGGGGACGAGCAGTACTTC
NA | NA | TRBJ2-5 | TRBV5-1 | CASSRSRETQYF | TGCGCCAGCAGCAGGAGCCGGGAGACCCAGTACTTC
NA | once | TRBJ1-2 | TRBV19 | CASSSTSRGNYGYTF | TGTGCCAGTAGTAGTACTAGTCGGGGGAACTATGGCTACACCTTC
NA | NA | TRBJ2-2 | TRBV30 | CAWSVLFQGNGELFF | TGTGCCTGGAGTGTACTCTTTCAGGGGAACGGGGAGCTGTTTTTT
NA | NA | TRBJ2-7 | TRBV7-8 | CASSSQEDSYEQYF | TGTGCCAGCAGCTCTCAGGAAGACTCCTACGAGCAGTACTTC
TRBD1 | NA | TRBJ2-2 | TRBV2 | CASSEDRSGPGELFF | TGTGCCAGCAGTGAGGACAGGTCGGGGCCCGGGGAGCTGTTTTTT
NA | NA | TRBJ1-2 | TRBV2 | CASSVEGVANYGYTF | TGTGCCAGCAGTGTTGAGGGGGTTGCTAACTATGGCTACACCTTC
TRBD1 | NA | TRBJ1-2 | TRBV9 | CASSPSGGPYGYTF | TGTGCCAGCAGCCCCTCAGGGGGACCTTATGGCTACACCTTC
TRBD2 | NA | TRBJ2-1 | TRBV27 | CAISAGGPYNEQFF | TGTGCCATCTCAGCGGGAGGTCCCTACAATGAGCAGTTCTTC
NA | NA | TRBJ2-1 | TRBV4-1 | CASSQAGAGANYNEQFF | TGCGCCAGCAGCCAAGCGGGCGCGGGGGCGAACTACAATGAGCAGTTCTTC
TRBD1 | NA | TRBJ2-5 | TRBV15 | CATREGTGGREETQYF | TGTGCCACCAGGGAGGGGACAGGGGGCAGAGAAGAGACCCAGTACTTC
NA | NA | TRBJ1-1 | TRBV19 | CASSIIGAQNTEAFF | TGTGCCAGTAGTATAATAGGGGCACAGAACACTGAAGCTTTCTTT
NA | NA | TRBJ2-7 | TRBV6-1 | CASSGLKGALSYEQYF | TGTGCCAGCAGTGGACTTAAGGGAGCCCTCTCCTACGAGCAGTACTTC
NA | NA | TRBJ1-2 | TRBV6-5 | CASSYSRASNLYGYTF | TGTGCCAGCAGTTACTCCAGGGCCTCGAATCTCTATGGCTACACCTTC
NA | NA | TRBJ2-3 | TRBV5-1 | CASSSLATDTQYF | TGCGCCAGCAGCTCACTAGCCACAGATACGCAGTATTTT
NA | NA | TRBJ2-1 | TRBV25-1 | CASSGWSALRDEQFF | TGTGCCAGCAGTGGCTGGTCTGCGCTGAGGGATGAGCAGTTCTTC
TRBD1 | NA | TRBJ2-5 | TRBV5-4 | CASSYGQGARETQYF | TGTGCCAGCAGCTATGGACAGGGGGCGCGGGAGACCCAGTACTTC
TRBD1 | NA | TRBJ2-7 | TRBV5-1 | CASSFDGTGLYEQYF | TGCGCCAGCAGCTTCGACGGGACAGGGCTCTACGAGCAGTACTTC
NA | NA | TRBJ1-5 | TRBV6-1 | CASRSTGGGQPQHF | TGTGCCAGCAGGTCGACAGGTGGGGGTCAGCCCCAGCATTTT
NA | NA | TRBJ2-7 | TRBV6-1 | CASSEVRNEQYF | TGTGCCAGCAGTGAAGTCAGAAACGAGCAGTACTTC
NA | few | TRBJ1-5 | TRBV28 | CASSTGFGNQPQHF | TGTGCCAGCAGTACAGGGTTCGGCAATCAGCCCCAGCATTTT
NA | NA | TRBJ1-1 | TRBV6-6 | CASTHRSFNTEAFF | TGTGCCAGCACCCACAGGTCCTTTAACACTGAAGCTTTCTTT
NA | NA | TRBJ2-2 | TRBV6-1 | CAARTTNTGELFF | TGTGCCGCCCGGACTACTAACACCGGGGAGCTGTTTTTT
TRBD2 | NA | TRBJ2-7 | TRBV7-2 | CASSSTRLLAGYYEQYF | TGTGCCAGCAGCTCAACTAGGTTACTAGCGGGGTACTACGAGCAGTACTTC
TRBD1 | NA | TRBJ2-1 | TRBV6-5 | CASSYDRGRVNEQFF | TGTGCCAGCAGTTACGACAGGGGGCGAGTAAATGAGCAGTTCTTC
TRBD1 | NA | TRBJ2-5 | TRBV15 | CATSRDLGQGETQYF | TGTGCCACCAGCAGAGATTTGGGACAGGGGGAGACCCAGTACTTC
NA | once | TRBJ2-1 | TRBV7-9 | CASSFLGYNEQFF | TGTGCCAGCAGCTTCCTAGGTTACAATGAGCAGTTCTTC
TRBD1 | NA | TRBJ2-1 | TRBV6-5 | CASSSGGSSYNEQFF | TGTGCCAGCAGTTCAGGGGGCAGCTCCTACAATGAGCAGTTCTTC
TRBD1 | NA | TRBJ1-5 | TRBV6-1 | CASSLGQGSNQPQHF | TGTGCCAGCAGCTTAGGACAGGGTAGCAATCAGCCCCAGCATTTT
NA | NA | TRBJ1-6 | TRBV10-1 | CASSEQTNSPLHF | TGCGCCAGCAGTGAACAGACCAATTCACCCCTCCACTTT
NA | NA | TRBJ1-4 | TRBV7-2 | CASSLEQGTNEKLFF | TGTGCCAGCAGCTTAGAACAGGGTACTAATGAAAAACTGTTTTTT
TRBD1 | NA | TRBJ2-5 | TRBV7-9 | CASSPWTGGPLQETQYF | TGTGCCAGCAGCCCATGGACAGGGGGCCCCCTACAAGAGACCCAGTACTTC
NA | NA | TRBJ2-1 | TRBV10-2 | CASAGTPYNEQFF | TGCGCCAGCGCCGGGACTCCCTACAATGAGCAGTTCTTC
TRBD2 | NA | TRBJ2-3 | TRBV7-3 | CASSLLAGGPADTQYF | TGTGCCAGCAGCTTACTAGCGGGGGGGCCGGCAGATACGCAGTATTTT
NA | NA | TRBJ2-3 | TRBV7-3 | CASSMRGGRTDTQYF | TGTGCCAGTTCTATGAGGGGGGGCCGCACAGATACGCAGTATTTT
NA | NA | TRBJ1-1 | TRBV10-3 | CAISESVYTMNTEAFF | TGTGCCATCAGTGAGTCGGTGTACACCATGAACACTGAAGCTTTCTTT
TRBD1 | NA | TRBJ2-5 | TRBV9 | CASSVGQGQETQYF | TGTGCCAGCAGCGTCGGACAGGGCCAAGAGACCCAGTACTTC
TRBD2 | NA | TRBJ2-1 | TRBV7-9 | CASSLGGLGNEQFF | TGTGCCAGCAGCTTAGGGGGACTAGGCAATGAGCAGTTCTTC